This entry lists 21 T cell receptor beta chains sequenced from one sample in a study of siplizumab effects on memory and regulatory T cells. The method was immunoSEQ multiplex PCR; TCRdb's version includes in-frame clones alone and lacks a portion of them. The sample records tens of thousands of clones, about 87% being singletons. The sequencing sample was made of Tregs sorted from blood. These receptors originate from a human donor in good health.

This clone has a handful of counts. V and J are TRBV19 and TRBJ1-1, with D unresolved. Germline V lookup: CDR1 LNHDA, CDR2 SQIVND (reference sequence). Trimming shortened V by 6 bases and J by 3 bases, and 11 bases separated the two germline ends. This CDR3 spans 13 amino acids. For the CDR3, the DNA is TGTGCCAGTAGCAGATCTCGGCACACTGAAGCTTTCTTT. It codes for CASSRSRHTEAFF.

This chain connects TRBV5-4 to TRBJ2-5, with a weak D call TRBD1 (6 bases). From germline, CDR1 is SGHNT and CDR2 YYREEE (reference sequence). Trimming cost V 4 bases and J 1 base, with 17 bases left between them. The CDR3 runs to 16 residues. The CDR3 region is CASSQTGRQVQETQYF. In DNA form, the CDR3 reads TGTGCCAGCAGCCAGACAGGTAGACAGGTCCAAGAGACCCAGTACTTC.

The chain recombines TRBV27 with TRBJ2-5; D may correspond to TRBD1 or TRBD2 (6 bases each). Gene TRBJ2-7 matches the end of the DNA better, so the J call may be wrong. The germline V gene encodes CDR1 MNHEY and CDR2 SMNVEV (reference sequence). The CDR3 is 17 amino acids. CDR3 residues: CASSLFSGQRLPYEQYF. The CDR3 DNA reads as TGTGCCAGCAGTTTATTTAGCGGACAGCGCCTTCCTTACGAGCAGTACTTC.

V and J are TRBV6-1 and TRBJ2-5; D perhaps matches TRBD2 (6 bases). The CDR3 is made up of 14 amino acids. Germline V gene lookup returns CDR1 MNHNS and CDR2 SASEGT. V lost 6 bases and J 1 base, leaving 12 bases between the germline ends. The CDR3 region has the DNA TGTGCCAGCAGGAAGACTAGACTCCAAGAGACCCAGTACTTC. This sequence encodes CASRKTRLQETQYF.

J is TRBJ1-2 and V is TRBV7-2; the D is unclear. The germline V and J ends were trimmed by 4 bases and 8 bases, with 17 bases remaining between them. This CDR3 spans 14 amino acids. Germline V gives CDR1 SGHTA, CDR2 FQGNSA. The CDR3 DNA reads TGTGCCAGCAGCTCCCTTCCCCTAACGGCCGGCTACACCTTC. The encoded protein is CASSSLPLTAGYTF. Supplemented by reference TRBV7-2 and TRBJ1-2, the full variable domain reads GAGVSQSPSNKVTEKGKDVELRCDPISGHTALYWYRQSLGQGLEFLIYFQGNSAPDKSGLPSDRFSAERTGGSVSTLTIQRTQQEDSAVYLCASSSLPLTAGYTFGSGTRLTVV.

Here the CDR3 DNA reads TGTGCCAGCAGTTTATCGTTCGGACAGAACTATGGCTACACCTTC. Translating it yields CASSLSFGQNYGYTF. V usage is TRBV27 and J usage is TRBJ1-2, with D possibly being TRBD1 (6 bases). Trimming took 0 bases from V and 2 from J, leaving 10 bases between them. This CDR3 contains 15 residues. From germline, CDR1 is MNHEY and CDR2 SMNVEV (reference sequence).

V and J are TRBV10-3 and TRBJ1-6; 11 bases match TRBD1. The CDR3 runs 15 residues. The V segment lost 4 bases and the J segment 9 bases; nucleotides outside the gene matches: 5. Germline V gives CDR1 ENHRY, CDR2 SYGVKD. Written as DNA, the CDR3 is TGTGCCATCAGTGTCGGACAGGGGGCAATTTCACCCCTCCACTTT. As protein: CAISVGQGAISPLHF.

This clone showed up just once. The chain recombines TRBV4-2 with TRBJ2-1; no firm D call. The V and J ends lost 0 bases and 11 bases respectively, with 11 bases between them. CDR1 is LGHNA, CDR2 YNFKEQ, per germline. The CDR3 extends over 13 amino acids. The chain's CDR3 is CASSQDLSWQQFF. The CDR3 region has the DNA TGTGCCAGCAGCCAAGATCTCAGTTGGCAGCAGTTCTTC.

CDR3 residues: CASRGDSLDGYTF. The CDR3 DNA reads as TGTGCCAGCAGGGGGGACAGTCTAGATGGCTACACCTTC. The V gene is TRBV2, the J gene TRBJ1-2, with TRBD1 matching over 7 bases. V shed 6 bases and J 6 bases; nucleotides not matched to a gene: 7. The CDR3 totals 13 residues. Germline values: CDR1 SNHLY, CDR2 FYNNEI. Supplemented by reference TRBV2 and TRBJ1-2, the full variable domain reads EPEVTQTPSHQVTQMGQEVILRCVPISNHLYFYWYRQILGQKVEFLVSFYNNEISEKSEIFDDQFSVERPDGSNFTLKIRSTKLEDSAMYFCASRGDSLDGYTFGSGTRLTVV.

As DNA, the CDR3 is TGTGCCAGCAGCCCCGGGGAGACCCAGTACTTC. This codes for CASSPGETQYF. The rearrangement uses TRBV11-2 and TRBJ2-5, with unresolved D. Germline CDR1 is SGHAT and CDR2 is FQNNGV. The CDR3 contains 11 residues. V was pared by 5 bases and J by 5 bases, with 6 bases between. Complete variable domain (other parts from reference TRBV11-2 and TRBJ2-5): EAGVAQSPRYKIIEKRQSVAFWCNPISGHATLYWYQQILGQGPKLLIQFQNNGVVDDSQLPKDRFSAERLKGVDSTLKIQPAKLEDSAVYLCASSPGETQYFGPGTRLLVL.

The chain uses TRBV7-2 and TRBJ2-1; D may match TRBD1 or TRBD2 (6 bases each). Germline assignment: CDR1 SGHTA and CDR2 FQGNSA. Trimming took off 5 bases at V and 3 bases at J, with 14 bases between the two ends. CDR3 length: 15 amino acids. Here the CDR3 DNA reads TGTGCCAGCAGCACGCCCCGGGGGCTCTACAATGAGCAGTTCTTC. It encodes CASSTPRGLYNEQFF.

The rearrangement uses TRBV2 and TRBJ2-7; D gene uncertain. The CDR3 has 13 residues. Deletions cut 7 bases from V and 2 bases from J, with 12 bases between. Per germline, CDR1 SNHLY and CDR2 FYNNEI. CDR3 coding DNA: TGTGCCAGCAACGCCTACAAGGCCTACGAGCAGTACTTC. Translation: CASNAYKAYEQYF.

The CDR3, as DNA: TGCGCCAGCAGCTTCCGGGACAAAAACACCGGGGAGCTGTTTTTT. As protein: CASSFRDKNTGELFF. The rearrangement uses TRBV5-1 and TRBJ2-2; D might be TRBD1 (6 bases). The CDR3 runs to 15 residues. Trimming took 2 bases from V and 2 from J, leaving 10 bases between them. CDR1 and CDR2 from the germline V gene are SGHRS and YFSETQ.

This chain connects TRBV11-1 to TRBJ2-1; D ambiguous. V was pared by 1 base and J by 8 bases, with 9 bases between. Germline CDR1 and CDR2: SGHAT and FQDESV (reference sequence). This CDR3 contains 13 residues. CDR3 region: CASSLGSFYEQFF. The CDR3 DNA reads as TGTGCCAGCAGCTTAGGGTCGTTCTATGAGCAGTTCTTC.

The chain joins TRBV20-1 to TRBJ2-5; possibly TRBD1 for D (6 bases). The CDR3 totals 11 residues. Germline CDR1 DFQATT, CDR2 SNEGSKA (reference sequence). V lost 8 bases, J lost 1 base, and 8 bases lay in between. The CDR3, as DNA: TGCAGTATACAGGGCCAAGAGACCCAGTACTTC. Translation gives CSIQGQETQYF.

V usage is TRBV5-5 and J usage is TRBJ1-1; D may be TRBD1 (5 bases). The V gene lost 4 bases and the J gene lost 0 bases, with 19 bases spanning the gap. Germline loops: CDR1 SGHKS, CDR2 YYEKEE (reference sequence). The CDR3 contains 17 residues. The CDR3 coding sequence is TGTGCCAGCAGCCCTTATCGAGGAGGGGTCATGAACACTGAAGCTTTCTTT. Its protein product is CASSPYRGGVMNTEAFF.

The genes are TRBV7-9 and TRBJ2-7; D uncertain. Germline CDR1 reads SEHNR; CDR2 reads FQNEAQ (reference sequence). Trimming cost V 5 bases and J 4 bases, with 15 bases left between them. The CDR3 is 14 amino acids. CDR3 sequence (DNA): TGTGCCAGCAGCCCCGGACCCTCGAGGTACGAGCAGTACTTC. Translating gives CASSPGPSRYEQYF.

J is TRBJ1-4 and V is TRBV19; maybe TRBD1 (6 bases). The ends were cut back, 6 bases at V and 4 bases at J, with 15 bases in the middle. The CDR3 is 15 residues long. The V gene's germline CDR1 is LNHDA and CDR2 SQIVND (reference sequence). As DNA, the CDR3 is TGTGCCAGTAGGAAAAACGGACAGAATAATGAAAAACTGTTTTTT. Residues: CASRKNGQNNEKLFF.

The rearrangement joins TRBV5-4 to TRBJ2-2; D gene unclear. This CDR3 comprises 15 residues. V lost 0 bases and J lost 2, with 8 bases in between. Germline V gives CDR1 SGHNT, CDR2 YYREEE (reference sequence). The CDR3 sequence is CASSLEGFNTGELFF. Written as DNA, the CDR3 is TGTGCCAGCAGCTTGGAGGGATTCAACACCGGGGAGCTGTTTTTT.

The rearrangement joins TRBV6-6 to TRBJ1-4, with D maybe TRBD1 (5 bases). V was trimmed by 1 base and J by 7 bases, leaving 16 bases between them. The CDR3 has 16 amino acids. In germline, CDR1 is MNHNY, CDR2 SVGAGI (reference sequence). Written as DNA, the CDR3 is TGTGCCAGCAGTTACTGGGGGAATCCTGGGGGTGAAAAACTGTTTTTT. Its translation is CASSYWGNPGGEKLFF.

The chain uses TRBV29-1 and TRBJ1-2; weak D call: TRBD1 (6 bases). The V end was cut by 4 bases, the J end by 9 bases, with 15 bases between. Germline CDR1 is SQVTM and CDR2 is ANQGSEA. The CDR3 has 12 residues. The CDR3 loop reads CSVGTRGRSYTF. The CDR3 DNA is TGCAGCGTTGGTACCAGGGGTCGGAGCTACACCTTC.